This is a list of T cell receptor beta chains from one sample in a study of blood T cell repertoires in COVID-19. Libraries were prepared by immunoSEQ multiplex PCR; TCRdb keeps only in-frame clonotypes and omits some of them. The table shows some 150,000 clones, with more than 75% occurring only once. Sequences were obtained from peripheral blood. All receptors come from a man aged 35 to 55 with acute or convalescent COVID-19. The CDR3 runs from the conserved cysteine through the conserved F or W. The order of the fields is D gene, V gene, clone size, J gene, CDR3 protein, CDR3 DNA. A D gene is named only where the DNA matches it firmly. Clone size, where shown, is once, few, many, or a class for clones that have expanded.

.	TRBV11-3	.	TRBJ1-2	CASSLAVTGLAFYGYTF	TGTGCCAGCAGCTTAGCTGTAACAGGTTTGGCATTTTATGGCTACACCTTC
.	TRBV6-2/TRBV6-3	.	TRBJ1-2	CASSDGVYGYTF	TGTGCCAGCAGTGACGGGGTCTATGGCTACACCTTC
.	TRBV27	few	TRBJ1-5	CASSLVYRTNQPQHF	TGTGCCAGCAGTTTGGTCTACAGGACAAATCAGCCCCAGCATTTT
TRBD1	TRBV18	.	TRBJ2-7	CASSSGTGGEYEQYF	TGTGCCAGCTCCTCCGGGACAGGGGGCGAGTACGAGCAGTACTTC
.	TRBV14	.	TRBJ1-1	CASSQALRSMIGGTEAFF	TGTGCCAGCAGCCAAGCGCTTCGGTCTATGATCGGGGGCACTGAAGCTTTCTTT
TRBD1	TRBV5-1	.	TRBJ2-7	CASSPGQGDYEQYF	TGCGCCAGCAGCCCGGGACAGGGAGACTACGAGCAGTACTTC
.	TRBV7-8	.	TRBJ1-2	CASSLEGSLYTF	TGTGCCAGCAGCTTAGAGGGGTCTCTCTACACCTTC
TRBD2	TRBV19	once	TRBJ2-1	CASSLAGGPLNEQFF	TGTGCCAGTAGTTTAGCGGGGGGGCCTTTGAATGAGCAGTTCTTC
.	TRBV12-3/TRBV12-4	.	TRBJ1-2	CASSLGGIGYTF	TGTGCCAGCAGTTTAGGAGGGATTGGCTACACCTTC
.	TRBV6-5	.	TRBJ1-2	CATQKDRPANYGYTF	TGTGCCACACAGAAAGACAGGCCAGCTAACTATGGCTACACCTTC
.	TRBV5-1	.	TRBJ1-1	CASSLAQTNTEAFF	TGCGCCAGCAGCTTGGCGCAGACAAACACTGAAGCTTTCTTT
.	TRBV18	.	TRBJ2-2	CASSPGANTGELFF	TGTGCCAGCTCCCCCGGGGCGAACACCGGGGAGCTGTTTTTT
.	TRBV7-2	.	TRBJ2-7	CASSLAPQEQYF	TGTGCCAGCAGCTTAGCCCCGCAGGAGCAGTACTTC
TRBD1	TRBV29-1	.	TRBJ1-1	CSGGQGPMNTEAFF	TGCAGCGGTGGACAGGGCCCAATGAACACTGAAGCTTTCTTT
TRBD2	TRBV2	.	TRBJ2-3	CASSREGGGPAMQYF	TGTGCCAGCAGCCGAGAGGGCGGGGGGCCGGCAATGCAGTATTTT
.	TRBV27	once	TRBJ1-6	CASSLSSGSNSPLHF	TGTGCCAGCAGTTTATCGTCGGGGTCTAATTCACCCCTCCACTTT
TRBD2	TRBV19	once	TRBJ2-1	CASSIRLAGDLYNEQFF	TGTGCCAGTAGTATACGGCTAGCGGGGGACCTTTACAATGAGCAGTTCTTC
TRBD1	TRBV18	.	TRBJ1-4	CASSPQDREREKLFF	TGTGCCAGCTCACCCCAAGACAGGGAAAGAGAAAAACTGTTTTTT
.	TRBV6-5	once	TRBJ1-5	CASRQTIQQPQHF	TGTGCCAGCAGACAAACTATTCAACAGCCCCAGCATTTT
TRBD1	TRBV11-2	.	TRBJ2-1	CASSLEGGTGDLRAYNEQFF	TGTGCCAGCAGCTTAGAAGGGGGGACAGGGGACCTCAGGGCTTACAATGAGCAGTTCTTC
.	TRBV7-6	.	TRBJ2-2	CASSQARQTRGQNTGELFF	TGTGCCAGCAGCCAGGCGAGGCAGACGCGGGGGCAGAACACCGGGGAGCTGTTTTTT
.	TRBV6-5	once	TRBJ1-2	CASRDLGGSYGYTF	TGTGCCAGCCGCGATTTGGGGGGAAGCTATGGCTACACCTTC
.	TRBV7-9	.	TRBJ1-4	CASSLMGAGTNEKLFF	TGTGCCAGCAGCTTAATGGGCGCCGGAACTAATGAAAAACTGTTTTTT
.	TRBV11-2	.	TRBJ2-7	CASSPILPGYSYEQYF	TGTGCCAGCAGCCCCATTCTTCCGGGTTACTCCTACGAGCAGTACTTC
TRBD1	TRBV6-6	.	TRBJ1-6	CASSFPGQGNSPLHF	TGTGCCAGCAGTTTCCCGGGACAGGGGAATTCACCCCTCCACTTT
TRBD2	TRBV27	.	TRBJ2-1	CASTQRGSGGARSNEQFF	TGTGCCAGCACCCAAAGGGGATCCGGGGGGGCTCGTTCCAATGAGCAGTTCTTC
TRBD1	TRBV28	.	TRBJ1-1	CASIDRAGTEAFF	TGTGCCAGCATCGACAGGGCGGGGACTGAAGCTTTCTTT
TRBD1	TRBV6-5	.	TRBJ1-4	CASSYGTGDEKLFF	TGTGCCAGCAGTTACGGGACAGGGGATGAAAAACTGTTTTTT
TRBD1	TRBV24-1	.	TRBJ2-2	CATSVGQGPTGELFF	TGTGCCACCAGTGTGGGACAGGGTCCCACCGGGGAGCTGTTTTTT
TRBD2	TRBV4-1	.	TRBJ2-5	CASSHGLAGWETQYF	TGCGCCAGCAGCCATGGACTAGCGGGGTGGGAGACCCAGTACTTC
.	TRBV19	once	TRBJ2-7	CASSKAGANYEQYF	TGTGCCAGTAGTAAGGCAGGGGCCAACTACGAGCAGTACTTC
TRBD1	TRBV19	.	TRBJ2-7	CASSISGTDYEQYF	TGTGCCAGTAGTATATCCGGGACAGATTACGAGCAGTACTTC
TRBD1	TRBV6-5	.	TRBJ2-7	CASRGTGQVEQYF	TGTGCCAGCAGAGGGACAGGGCAAGTCGAGCAGTACTTC
.	TRBV11-3	.	TRBJ1-1	CASSLDGNGEAFF	TGTGCCAGCAGCTTAGACGGAAACGGGGAAGCTTTCTTT
.	TRBV3-1/TRBV3-2	.	TRBJ1-6	CASSQSTGKTPNSPLHF	TGTGCCAGCAGCCAATCGACAGGCAAAACCCCCAATTCACCCCTCCACTTT
.	TRBV27	.	TRBJ2-7	CASSWLGGYEQYF	TGTGCCAGCAGTTGGCTAGGGGGATACGAGCAGTACTTC
.	TRBV5-6	.	TRBJ1-4	CASTGGTRGGEKLFF	TGTGCCAGCACCGGAGGGACCCGCGGCGGGGAAAAACTGTTTTTT
TRBD1	TRBV3-1/TRBV3-2	few	TRBJ1-2	CASSQETGDGYTF	TGTGCCAGCAGCCAAGAAACAGGGGATGGCTACACCTTC
TRBD1	TRBV14	.	TRBJ1-2	CASSQSGTVYGYTF	TGTGCCAGCAGCCAAAGTGGGACAGTCTATGGCTACACCTTC
TRBD1	TRBV19	.	TRBJ2-2	CASLDRGWAGELFF	TGTGCCTCCTTGGACAGGGGATGGGCCGGGGAGCTGTTTTTT
.	TRBV7-9	.	TRBJ2-7	CASSFPNSYEQYF	TGTGCCAGCAGCTTCCCAAACTCCTACGAGCAGTACTTC
.	TRBV6-4	few	TRBJ2-1	CASSDPDNEQFF	TGTGCCAGCAGTGACCCAGACAATGAGCAGTTCTTC
TRBD1	TRBV5-1	.	TRBJ1-1	CASSLFTAGGAVGEAFF	TGCGCCAGCAGCTTGTTTACGGCAGGGGGCGCCGTGGGGGAAGCTTTCTTT
.	TRBV7-9	.	TRBJ1-1	CASSLFPNRNTEAFF	TGTGCCAGCAGCTTATTTCCGAACAGGAACACTGAAGCTTTCTTT
TRBD1	TRBV7-3	once	TRBJ2-2	CASSLQGQGTGELFF	TGTGCCAGCAGCTTACAGGGACAGGGAACCGGGGAGCTGTTTTTT
TRBD2	TRBV6-2/TRBV6-3	.	TRBJ2-4	CASRPSGGAKNIQYF	TGTGCCAGCAGACCTTCGGGGGGGGCCAAAAACATTCAGTACTTC
TRBD1	TRBV28	.	TRBJ2-2	CASSLWGRGQSGELFF	TGTGCCAGCAGTTTATGGGGCAGGGGGCAGTCCGGGGAGCTGTTTTTT
.	TRBV6-5	.	TRBJ2-7	CASTRGIEHEQYF	TGTGCCAGCACCAGGGGTATAGAGCACGAGCAGTACTTC
.	TRBV30	few	TRBJ2-7	CAWDRDGSSYEQYF	TGTGCCTGGGACCGGGACGGGAGCTCCTACGAGCAGTACTTC
.	TRBV2	.	TRBJ1-1	CASSAAAPGGTEAFF	TGTGCCAGCAGTGCCGCGGCCCCGGGGGGGACTGAAGCTTTCTTT
TRBD2	TRBV10-3	.	TRBJ2-1	CAISRLAGENEQFF	TGTGCCATCAGCCGACTAGCGGGGGAAAATGAGCAGTTCTTC